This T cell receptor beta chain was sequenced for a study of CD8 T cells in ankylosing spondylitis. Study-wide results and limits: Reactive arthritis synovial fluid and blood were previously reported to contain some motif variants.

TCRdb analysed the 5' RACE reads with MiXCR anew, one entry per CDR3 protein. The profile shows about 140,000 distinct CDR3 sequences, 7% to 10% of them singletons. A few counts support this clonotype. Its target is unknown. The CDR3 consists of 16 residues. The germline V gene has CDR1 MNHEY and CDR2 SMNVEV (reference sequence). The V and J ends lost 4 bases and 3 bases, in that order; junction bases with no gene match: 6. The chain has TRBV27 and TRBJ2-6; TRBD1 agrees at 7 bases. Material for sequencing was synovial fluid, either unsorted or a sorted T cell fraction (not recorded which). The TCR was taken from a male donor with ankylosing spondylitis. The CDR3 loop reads CASSSSWTGGANVLTF. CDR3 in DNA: TGTGCCAGCAGTTCTTCCTGGACAGGTGGGGCCAACGTCCTGACTTTC. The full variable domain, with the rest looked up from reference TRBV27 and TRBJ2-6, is EAQVTQNPRYLITVTGKKLTVTCSQNMNHEYMSWYRQDPGLGLRQIYYSMNVEVTDKGDVPEGYKVSRKEKRNFPLILESPSPNQTSLYFCASSSSWTGGANVLTFGAGSRLTVL.